A single sample is the source of the 14 T cell receptor beta chains below, sequenced in a study of technical replicates of blood from a handful of donors (dated by TCRdb to between 2016 and 2019). Libraries were constructed by the immunoSEQ multiplex PCR assay. Held by TCRdb, this immuneACCESS table contains in-frame sequences only and omits some clones. Under half of the omission traces to an unresolved V gene where checked; the cause of the rest is unknown. Counted in this sample were roughly 67,000 clones; roughly 98% of them appeared once. The ten largest clones capture roughly 0.15% of the sample. Sequencing input: T cells isolated from PBMCs. Source of these receptors: a human donor in good health.

CDR3 coding DNA: TGTGCCAGCAGCTTGGGACTAGCGGGAGTGGGAACAGATACGCAGTATTTT. Protein product: CASSLGLAGVGTDTQYF. The V gene is TRBV5-6, the J gene TRBJ2-3; the match to TRBD2 covers 12 bases. J lost 3 bases, V lost 0 bases, and 5 bases had no gene match. This CDR3 has 17 residues. Germline V lookup: CDR1 SGHDT, CDR2 YYEEEE.

In the case of this clone: One end of the junction does not line up with germline, which may come from a read error. CDR3 sequence: CASSPTANEAF. The DNA for the CDR3 is TGTGCCAGCAGCCCGACAGCCAACGAAGCCTTC. The chain couples TRBV7-9 to TRBJ1-2, with D perhaps TRBD1 (5 bases). CDR1 and CDR2 (germline): SEHNR, FQNEAQ (reference sequence). This CDR3 has 11 residues.

The CDR3 DNA is TGTGCCAGCAGCAACAGGGGGTACTACGAGCAGTACTTC. Its protein product is CASSNRGYYEQYF. The chain joins TRBV28 to TRBJ2-7; 8 nucleotides match TRBD1. The CDR3 extends over 13 amino acids. Germline-derived CDR1 and CDR2 are MDHEN and SYDVKM. V shed 6 bases and J 3 bases; nucleotides not matched to a gene: 4.

V and J are TRBV5-6 and TRBJ2-7; 9 nucleotides agree with TRBD1. In germline, CDR1 is SGHDT, CDR2 YYEEEE. The CDR3 spans 15 residues. Trimming took 5 bases from V and 3 from J; bases not matched to a gene: 9. The CDR3 sequence: CASSSTGTGNYEQYF. The CDR3 DNA follows: TGTGCCAGCAGTTCCACCGGGACAGGGAACTACGAGCAGTACTTC.

The chain recombines TRBV7-9 with TRBJ2-1, with D perhaps matching TRBD2 (7 bases). The CDR3 spans 15 residues. V was clipped by 4 bases and J by 9 bases, with 19 bases between them. Germline V lookup: CDR1 SEHNR, CDR2 FQNEAQ (reference sequence). The CDR3 here is CASSWGGQGGIEQFF. CDR3 nucleotides: TGTGCCAGCAGCTGGGGGGGACAAGGGGGGATTGAGCAGTTCTTC.

The chain combines TRBV5-1 with TRBJ1-4; no reliable D call. Trimming left V 2 bases short and J 8 bases short, with 13 bases between. CDR3 length equals 14 residues. The germline CDR1 and CDR2 sequences are SGHRS and YFSETQ. The CDR3 reads CASSFVGGSEKLFF. In nucleotides, the CDR3 is TGCGCCAGCAGCTTCGTGGGAGGGTCCGAAAAACTGTTTTTT.

V and J are TRBV7-7 and TRBJ1-1; D unclear. There are 13 residues in the CDR3. V was cut by 1 base and J by 6 bases, with 9 bases left in between. The V gene's germline CDR1 is SSHAT and CDR2 FNYEAQ (reference sequence). The CDR3 sequence: CASSLGRGSEAFF. The CDR3 DNA is TGTGCCAGCAGCTTAGGCCGGGGATCTGAAGCTTTCTTT.

V and J are TRBV7-9 and TRBJ2-3, with 8 bases identical to TRBD2. Germline V CDR1 and CDR2: SEHNR, FQNEAQ (reference sequence). J lost 1 base, V lost 5 bases, and 2 bases had no gene match. This CDR3 has 14 amino acids. The CDR3 loop reads CASSQAGGTDTQYF. The CDR3 nucleotides are TGTGCCAGCAGCCAAGCGGGAGGCACAGATACGCAGTATTTT.

The chain recombines TRBV28 with TRBJ1-5; the D is unclear. This CDR3 contains 14 residues. Germline V gene sequence: CDR1 MDHEN, CDR2 SYDVKM. V dropped 5 bases and J dropped 0 bases, with 8 bases sitting between them. The CDR3 DNA sequence: TGTGCCAGCAGTCCCCCTTATAGCAATCAGCCCCAGCATTTT. The encoded protein is CASSPPYSNQPQHF.

This chain joins TRBV28 and TRBJ1-1; 11 nucleotides agree with TRBD1. V was pared by 6 bases and J by 13 bases, with 16 bases of the junction left unmatched. Germline assignment: CDR1 MDHEN and CDR2 SYDVKM. CDR3 length equals 15 residues. The DNA for the CDR3 is TGTGCCAGCAGCAATCAGGGTCCGGGACAGGGGGTCGGTTTCTTT. Encoded protein: CASSNQGPGQGVGFF.

V and J are TRBV19 and TRBJ2-7; 12 nucleotides match TRBD2. There are 17 residues in the CDR3. The germline CDR1 and CDR2 sequences are LNHDA and SQIVND (reference sequence). J lost 2 bases, V lost 4 bases, and 9 bases had no gene match. The CDR3 region has the DNA TGTGCCAGTAGTACAATCACTAGCGGGAGGAGCCCCTACGAGCAGTACTTC. This translates into CASSTITSGRSPYEQYF.

This rearrangement joins TRBV7-9 to TRBJ2-7, with TRBD2 matching over 8 bases. This CDR3 is 17 amino acids long. Germline lookup yields CDR1 SEHNR and CDR2 FQNEAQ (reference sequence). V was pared by 5 bases and J by 4 bases, with 16 bases of the junction left unmatched. The CDR3 region has the DNA TGTGCCAGCAGCCCACGGGAGGGGCGGGAGATACTTTACGAGCAGTACTTC. This sequence encodes CASSPREGREILYEQYF.

CDR3 DNA: TGTGCCAGCAGTCCGACGGGAGGGATTCAGCCCCAGCATTTT. This translates into CASSPTGGIQPQHF. The genes are TRBV6-5 and TRBJ1-5; D is unresolved. Trimming took off 5 bases at V and 6 bases at J, with 14 bases between the two ends. This CDR3 has 14 residues. CDR1 and CDR2 from the germline V gene are MNHEY and SVGAGI.

The chain recombines TRBV9 with TRBJ1-1, with 7 positions matching TRBD1. This CDR3 comprises 12 residues. V lost 2 bases, J lost 8 bases, and 3 bases stayed unmatched. Germline-derived CDR1 and CDR2 are SGDLS and YYNGEE. This CDR3 reads CASSVPRGEAFF. The CDR3 DNA is TGTGCCAGCAGCGTCCCCAGGGGGGAAGCTTTCTTT.